The entry below gives a single T cell receptor (beta chain) sequence along with its context. Its target is unknown. This sample was included in a study of cytomegalovirus exposure and HLA in healthy donors. Study-wide results and limits: According to the study, approximately 150 TCR beta chains were cytomegalovirus-associated. Three CMV-associated chains proved CMV antigen-specific in vitro.

Using immunoSEQ multiplex PCR, the repertoire was profiled, and TCRdb retains in-frame clones only, with some absent. The table includes roughly 70,000 clones, around four fifths detected once. The CDR3 consists of 18 residues. V was cut by 2 bases and J by 4 bases, with 18 bases left in between. Germline values: CDR1 SNHLY, CDR2 FYNNEI. Separate from the approximately 670-subject first cohort was the approximately 120-subject validation cohort, to which the donors belonged. Specimen: PBMCs. V gene TRBV2 combines with J gene TRBJ2-6; D remains unclear. The sequence derives from a man between 25 and 39 years old in good health and CMV-seronegative. The CDR3 coding sequence is TGTGCCAGCAGTGAATTCGGCTGGTTAGCAGCGGGGGCCAACGTCCTGACTTTC. Encoded protein: CASSEFGWLAAGANVLTF.